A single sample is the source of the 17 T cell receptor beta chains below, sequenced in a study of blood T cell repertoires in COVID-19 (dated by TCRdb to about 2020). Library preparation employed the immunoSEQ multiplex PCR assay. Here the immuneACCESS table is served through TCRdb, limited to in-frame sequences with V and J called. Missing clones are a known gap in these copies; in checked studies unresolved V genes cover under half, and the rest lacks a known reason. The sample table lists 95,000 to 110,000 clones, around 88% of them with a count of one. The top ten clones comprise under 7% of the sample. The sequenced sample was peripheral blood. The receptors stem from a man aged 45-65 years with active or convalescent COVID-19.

CDR3 sequence reads: CSIGQFANTGELFF. CDR3 in DNA: TGCAGTATAGGACAGTTCGCGAACACCGGGGAGCTGTTTTTT. This chain uses TRBV29-1 with TRBJ2-2; TRBD1 might be the D (6 bases). In germline, CDR1 is SQVTM, CDR2 ANQGSEA. The CDR3 spans 14 residues.

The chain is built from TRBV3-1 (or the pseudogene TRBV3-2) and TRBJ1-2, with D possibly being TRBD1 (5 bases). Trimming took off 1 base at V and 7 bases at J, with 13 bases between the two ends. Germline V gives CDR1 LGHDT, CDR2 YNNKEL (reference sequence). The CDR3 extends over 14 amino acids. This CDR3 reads CASSQGQGGGGYTF. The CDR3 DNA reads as TGTGCCAGCAGCCAAGGCCAGGGCGGCGGTGGCTACACCTTC.

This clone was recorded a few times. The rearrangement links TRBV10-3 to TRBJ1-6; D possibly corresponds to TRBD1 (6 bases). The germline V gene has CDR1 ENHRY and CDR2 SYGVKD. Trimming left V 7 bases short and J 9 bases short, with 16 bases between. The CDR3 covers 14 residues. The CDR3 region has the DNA TGTGCCATCACCGAAGGGGGATGGGCTTCACCCCTCCACTTT. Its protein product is CAITEGGWASPLHF.

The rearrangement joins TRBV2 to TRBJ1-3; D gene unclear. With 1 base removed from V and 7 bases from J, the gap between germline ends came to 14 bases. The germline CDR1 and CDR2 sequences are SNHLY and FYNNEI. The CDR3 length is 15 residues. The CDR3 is CASSEGARSGNTIYF. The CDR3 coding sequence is TGTGCCAGCAGTGAAGGGGCTCGTAGCGGCAACACCATATATTTT.

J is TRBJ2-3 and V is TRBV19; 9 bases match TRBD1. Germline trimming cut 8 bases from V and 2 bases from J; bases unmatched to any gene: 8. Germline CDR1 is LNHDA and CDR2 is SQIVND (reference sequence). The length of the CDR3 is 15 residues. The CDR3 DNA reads TGTGCCAGTTTTCCGGGACAGGGCCTCACAGATACGCAGTATTTT. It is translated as CASFPGQGLTDTQYF. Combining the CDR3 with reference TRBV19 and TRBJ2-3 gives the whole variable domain DGGITQSPKYLFRKEGQNVTLSCEQNLNHDAMYWYRQDPGQGLRLIYYSQIVNDFQKGDIAEGYSVSREKKESFPLTVTSAQKNPTAFYLCASFPGQGLTDTQYFGPGTRLTVL.

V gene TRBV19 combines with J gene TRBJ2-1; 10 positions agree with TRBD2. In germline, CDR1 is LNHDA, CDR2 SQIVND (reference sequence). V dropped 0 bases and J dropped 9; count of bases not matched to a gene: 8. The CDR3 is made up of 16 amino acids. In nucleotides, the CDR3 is TGTGCCAGTAGTATAGAGGCTAGCGGGAGAAAGGGTGAGCAGTTCTTC. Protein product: CASSIEASGRKGEQFF. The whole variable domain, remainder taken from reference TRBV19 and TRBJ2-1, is DGGITQSPKYLFRKEGQNVTLSCEQNLNHDAMYWYRQDPGQGLRLIYYSQIVNDFQKGDIAEGYSVSREKKESFPLTVTSAQKNPTAFYLCASSIEASGRKGEQFFGPGTRLTVL.

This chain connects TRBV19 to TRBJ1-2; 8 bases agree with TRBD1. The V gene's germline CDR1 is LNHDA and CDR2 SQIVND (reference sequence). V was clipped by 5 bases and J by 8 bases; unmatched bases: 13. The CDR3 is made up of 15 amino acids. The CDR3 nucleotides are TGTGCCAGTAGTCCGGACAGGGAGGAACTTTGGGGCTACACCTTC. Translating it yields CASSPDREELWGYTF.

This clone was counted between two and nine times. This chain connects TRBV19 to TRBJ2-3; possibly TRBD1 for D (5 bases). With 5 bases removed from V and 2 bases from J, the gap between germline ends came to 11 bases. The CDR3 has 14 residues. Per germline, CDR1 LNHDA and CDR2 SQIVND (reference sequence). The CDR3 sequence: CASSPLQDTDTQYF. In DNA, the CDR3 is TGTGCCAGTAGTCCCCTACAGGACACAGATACGCAGTATTTT.

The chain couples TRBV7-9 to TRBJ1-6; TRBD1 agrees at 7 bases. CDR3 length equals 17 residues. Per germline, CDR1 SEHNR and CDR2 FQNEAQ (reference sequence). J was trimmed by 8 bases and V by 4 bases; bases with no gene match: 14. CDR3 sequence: CASSSAITGTVDSPLHF. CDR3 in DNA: TGTGCCAGCAGCTCAGCGATTACCGGGACAGTGGATTCACCCCTCCACTTT.

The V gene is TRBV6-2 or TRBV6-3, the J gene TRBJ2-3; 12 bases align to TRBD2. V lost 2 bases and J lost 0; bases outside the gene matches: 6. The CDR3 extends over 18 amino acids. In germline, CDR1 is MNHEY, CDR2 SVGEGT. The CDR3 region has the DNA TGTGCCAGCAGTTACATACTAGCGGGGGGAGCTAGCACAGATACGCAGTATTTT. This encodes CASSYILAGGASTDTQYF.

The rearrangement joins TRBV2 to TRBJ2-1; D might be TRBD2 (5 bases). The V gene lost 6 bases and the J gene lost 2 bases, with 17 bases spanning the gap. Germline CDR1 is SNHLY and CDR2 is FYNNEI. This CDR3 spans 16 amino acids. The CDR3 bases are TGTGCCAGCAGGGCCCCCGGCGGGCGTGCCTACAATGAGCAGTTCTTC. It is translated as CASRAPGGRAYNEQFF. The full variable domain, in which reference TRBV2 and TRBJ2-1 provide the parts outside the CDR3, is EPEVTQTPSHQVTQMGQEVILRCVPISNHLYFYWYRQILGQKVEFLVSFYNNEISEKSEIFDDQFSVERPDGSNFTLKIRSTKLEDSAMYFCASRAPGGRAYNEQFFGPGTRLTVL.

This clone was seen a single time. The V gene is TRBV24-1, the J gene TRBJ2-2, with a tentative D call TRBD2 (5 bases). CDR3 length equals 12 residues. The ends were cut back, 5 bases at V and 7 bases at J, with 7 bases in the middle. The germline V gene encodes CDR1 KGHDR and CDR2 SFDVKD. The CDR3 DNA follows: TGTGCCACCAGTGTGAGGGTCGGGGAGCTGTTTTTT. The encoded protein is CATSVRVGELFF.

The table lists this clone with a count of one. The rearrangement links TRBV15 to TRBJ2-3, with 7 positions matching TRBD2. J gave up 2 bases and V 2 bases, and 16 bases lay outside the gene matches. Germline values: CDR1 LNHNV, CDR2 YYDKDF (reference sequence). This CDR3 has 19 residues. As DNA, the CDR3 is TGTGCCACCAGCAGAACACCAGGACTGGCGGGAGAGCTCACAGATACGCAGTATTTT. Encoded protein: CATSRTPGLAGELTDTQYF.

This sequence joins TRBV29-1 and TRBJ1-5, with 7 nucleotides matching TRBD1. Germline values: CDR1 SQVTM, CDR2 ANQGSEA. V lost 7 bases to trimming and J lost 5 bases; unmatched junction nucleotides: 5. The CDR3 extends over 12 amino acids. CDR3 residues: CSARQGDQPQHF. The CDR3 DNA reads TGCAGCGCAAGACAGGGAGATCAGCCCCAGCATTTT. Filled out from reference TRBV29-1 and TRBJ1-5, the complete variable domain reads SAVISQKPSRDICQRGTSLTIQCQVDSQVTMMFWYRQQPGQSLTLIATANQGSEATYESGFVIDKFPISRPNLTFSTLTVSNMSPEDSSIYLCSARQGDQPQHFGDGTRLSIL.

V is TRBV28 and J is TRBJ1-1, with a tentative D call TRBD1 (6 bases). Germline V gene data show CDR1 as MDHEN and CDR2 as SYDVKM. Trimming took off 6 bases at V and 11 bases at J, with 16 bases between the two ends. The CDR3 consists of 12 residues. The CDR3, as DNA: TGTGCCAGCAGCATCGCGGGGGGCCGGGCTTTCTTT. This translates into CASSIAGGRAFF.

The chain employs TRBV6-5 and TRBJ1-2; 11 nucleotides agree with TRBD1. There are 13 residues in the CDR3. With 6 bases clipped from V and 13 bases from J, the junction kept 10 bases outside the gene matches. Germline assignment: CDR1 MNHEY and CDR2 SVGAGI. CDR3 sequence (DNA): TGTGCCAGCAGCCCGGACAGGGGGCAGGGGGGCACCTTC. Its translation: CASSPDRGQGGTF.

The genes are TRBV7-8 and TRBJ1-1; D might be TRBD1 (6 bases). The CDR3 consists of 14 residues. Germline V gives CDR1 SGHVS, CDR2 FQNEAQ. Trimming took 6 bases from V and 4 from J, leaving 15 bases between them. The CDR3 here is CASRIGRGSTEAFF. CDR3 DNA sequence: TGTGCCAGCAGAATCGGGAGGGGGAGCACTGAAGCTTTCTTT. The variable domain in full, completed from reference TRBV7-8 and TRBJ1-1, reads GAGVSQSPRYKVAKRGQDVALRCDPISGHVSLFWYQQALGQGPEFLTYFQNEAQLDKSGLPSDRFFAERPEGSVSTLKIQRTQQEDSAVYLCASRIGRGSTEAFFGQGTRLTVV.